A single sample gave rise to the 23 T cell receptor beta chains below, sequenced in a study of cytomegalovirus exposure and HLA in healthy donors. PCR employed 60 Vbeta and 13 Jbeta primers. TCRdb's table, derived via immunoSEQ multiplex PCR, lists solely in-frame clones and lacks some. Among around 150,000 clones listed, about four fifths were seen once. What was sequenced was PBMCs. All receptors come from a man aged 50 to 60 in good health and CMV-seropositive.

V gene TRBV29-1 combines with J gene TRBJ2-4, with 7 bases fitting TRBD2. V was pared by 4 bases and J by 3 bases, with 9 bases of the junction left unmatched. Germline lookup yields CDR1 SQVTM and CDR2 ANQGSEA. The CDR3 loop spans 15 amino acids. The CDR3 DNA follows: TGCAGCGTTGGGGAGGGTATAAGGGACAAAAACATTCAGTACTTC. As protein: CSVGEGIRDKNIQYF. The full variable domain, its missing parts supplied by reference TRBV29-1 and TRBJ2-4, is SAVISQKPSRDICQRGTSLTIQCQVDSQVTMMFWYRQQPGQSLTLIATANQGSEATYESGFVIDKFPISRPNLTFSTLTVSNMSPEDSSIYLCSVGEGIRDKNIQYFGAGTRLSVL.

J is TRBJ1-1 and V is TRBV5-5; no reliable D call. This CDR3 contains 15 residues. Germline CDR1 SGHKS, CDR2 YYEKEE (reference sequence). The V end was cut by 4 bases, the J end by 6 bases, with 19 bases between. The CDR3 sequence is CASSPEIGLWAEAFF. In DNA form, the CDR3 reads TGTGCCAGCAGCCCGGAGATAGGCCTTTGGGCTGAAGCTTTCTTT.

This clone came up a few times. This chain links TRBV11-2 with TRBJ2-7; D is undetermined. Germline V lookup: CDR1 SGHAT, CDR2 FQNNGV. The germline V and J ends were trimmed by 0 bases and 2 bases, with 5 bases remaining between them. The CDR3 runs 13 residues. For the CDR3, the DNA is TGTGCCAGCAGCTTAGACAGGCCCTACGAGCAGTACTTC. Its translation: CASSLDRPYEQYF.

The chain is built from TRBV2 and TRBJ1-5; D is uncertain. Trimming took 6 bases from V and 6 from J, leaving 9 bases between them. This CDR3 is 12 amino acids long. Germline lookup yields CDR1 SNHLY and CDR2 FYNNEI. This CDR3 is CASRETRQPQHF. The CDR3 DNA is TGTGCCAGCAGGGAAACACGTCAGCCCCAGCATTTT.

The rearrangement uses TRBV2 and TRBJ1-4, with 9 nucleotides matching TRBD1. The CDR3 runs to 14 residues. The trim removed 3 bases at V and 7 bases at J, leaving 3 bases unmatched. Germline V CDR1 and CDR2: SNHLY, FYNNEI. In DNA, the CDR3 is TGTGCCAGCAGTGAGACAGGGGGTGGTGAAAAACTGTTTTTT. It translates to CASSETGGGEKLFF.

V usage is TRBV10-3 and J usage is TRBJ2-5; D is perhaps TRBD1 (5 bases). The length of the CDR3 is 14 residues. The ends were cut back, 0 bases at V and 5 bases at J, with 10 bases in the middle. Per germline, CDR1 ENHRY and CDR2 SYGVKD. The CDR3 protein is CAISESAGRETQYF. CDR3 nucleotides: TGTGCCATCAGTGAGTCGGCAGGGCGGGAGACCCAGTACTTC.

The CDR3 DNA reads as TGTGCCAGCAGCTTTTATTCCGGAGACGGAAACACCATATATTTT. Its protein product is CASSFYSGDGNTIYF. The chain employs TRBV7-2 and TRBJ1-3; no firm D call. Germline CDR1 reads SGHTA; CDR2 reads FQGNSA. The length of the CDR3 is 15 residues. The germline V and J ends were trimmed by 3 bases and 4 bases, with 13 bases remaining between them.

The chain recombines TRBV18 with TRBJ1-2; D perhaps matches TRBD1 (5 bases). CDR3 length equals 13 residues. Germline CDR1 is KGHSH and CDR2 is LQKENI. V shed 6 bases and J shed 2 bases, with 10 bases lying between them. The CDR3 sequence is CASSWEGNYGYTF. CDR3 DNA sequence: TGTGCCAGCTCCTGGGAGGGGAACTATGGCTACACCTTC.

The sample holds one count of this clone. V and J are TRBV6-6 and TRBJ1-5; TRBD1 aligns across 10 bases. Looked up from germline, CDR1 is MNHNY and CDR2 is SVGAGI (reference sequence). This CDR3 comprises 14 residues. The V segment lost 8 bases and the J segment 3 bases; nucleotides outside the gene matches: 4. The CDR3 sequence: CASGQGVSNQPQHF. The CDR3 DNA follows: TGTGCCAGCGGACAGGGGGTTTCCAATCAGCCCCAGCATTTT.

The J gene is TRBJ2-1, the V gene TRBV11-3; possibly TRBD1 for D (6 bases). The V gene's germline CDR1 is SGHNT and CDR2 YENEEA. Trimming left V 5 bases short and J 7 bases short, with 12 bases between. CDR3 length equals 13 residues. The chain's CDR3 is CASSLNRDNEQFF. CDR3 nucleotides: TGTGCCAGCAGCCTCAACAGGGATAATGAGCAGTTCTTC.

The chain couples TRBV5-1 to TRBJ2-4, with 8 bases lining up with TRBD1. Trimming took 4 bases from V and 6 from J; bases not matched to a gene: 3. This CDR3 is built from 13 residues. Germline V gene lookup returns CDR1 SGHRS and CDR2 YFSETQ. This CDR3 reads CASSLGQGNIQYF. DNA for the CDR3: TGCGCCAGCAGCCTCGGACAGGGAAACATTCAGTACTTC.

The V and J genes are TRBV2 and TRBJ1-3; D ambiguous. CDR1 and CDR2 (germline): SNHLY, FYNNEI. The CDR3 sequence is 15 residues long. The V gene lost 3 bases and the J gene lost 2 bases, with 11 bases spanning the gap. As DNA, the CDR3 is TGTGCCAGCAGTGACCTGCGAGGGCCTGGAAACACCATATATTTT. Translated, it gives CASSDLRGPGNTIYF.

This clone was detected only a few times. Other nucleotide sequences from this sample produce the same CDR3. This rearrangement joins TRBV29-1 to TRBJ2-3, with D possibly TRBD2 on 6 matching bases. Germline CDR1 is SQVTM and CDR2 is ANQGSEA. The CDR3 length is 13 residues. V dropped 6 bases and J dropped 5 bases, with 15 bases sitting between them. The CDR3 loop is CSVSRGKRDTQYF. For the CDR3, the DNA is TGCAGCGTCTCACGGGGGAAGCGAGATACGCAGTATTTT.

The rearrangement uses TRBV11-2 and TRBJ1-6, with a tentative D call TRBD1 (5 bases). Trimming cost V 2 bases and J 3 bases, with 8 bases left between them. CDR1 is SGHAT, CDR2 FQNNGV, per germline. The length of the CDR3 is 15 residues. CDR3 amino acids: CASSLQGLYNSPLHF. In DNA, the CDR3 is TGTGCCAGCAGCTTACAGGGCCTCTATAATTCACCCCTCCACTTT.

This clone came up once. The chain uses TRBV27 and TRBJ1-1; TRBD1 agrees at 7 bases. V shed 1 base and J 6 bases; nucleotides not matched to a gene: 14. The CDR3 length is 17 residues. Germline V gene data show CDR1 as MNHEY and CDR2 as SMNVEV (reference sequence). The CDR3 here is CASSLFRYRGFGAEAFF. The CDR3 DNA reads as TGTGCCAGCAGTTTATTCCGGTACAGGGGATTCGGCGCTGAAGCTTTCTTT.

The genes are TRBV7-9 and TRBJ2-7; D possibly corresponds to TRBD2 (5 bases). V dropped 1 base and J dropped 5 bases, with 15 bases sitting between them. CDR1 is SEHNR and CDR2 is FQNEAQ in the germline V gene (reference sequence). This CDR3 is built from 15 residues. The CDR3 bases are TGTGCCAGCAGCTTAGAAGTGGGAGAGGCCCACGAGCAGTACTTC. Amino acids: CASSLEVGEAHEQYF.

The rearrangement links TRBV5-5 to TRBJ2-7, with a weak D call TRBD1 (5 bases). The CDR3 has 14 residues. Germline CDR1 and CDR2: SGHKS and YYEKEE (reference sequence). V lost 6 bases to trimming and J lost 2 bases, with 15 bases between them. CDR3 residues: CASTPLDRPYEQYF. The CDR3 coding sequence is TGTGCCAGCACCCCTTTAGACAGACCCTACGAGCAGTACTTC. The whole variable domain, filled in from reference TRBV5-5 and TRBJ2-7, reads DAGVTQSPTHLIKTRGQQVTLRCSPISGHKSVSWYQQVLGQGPQFIFQYYEKEERGRGNFPDRFSARQFPNYSSELNVNALLLGDSALYLCASTPLDRPYEQYFGPGTRLTVT.

The CDR3 reads CASSYTSREGTEAFF. The CDR3 bases are TGTGCCAGCAGTTACACCTCCCGGGAGGGCACTGAAGCTTTCTTT. The chain employs TRBV6-5 and TRBJ1-1, with D uncertain. There are 15 residues in the CDR3. The V and J ends lost 2 bases and 4 bases respectively, with 14 bases between them. From germline, CDR1 is MNHEY and CDR2 SVGAGI.

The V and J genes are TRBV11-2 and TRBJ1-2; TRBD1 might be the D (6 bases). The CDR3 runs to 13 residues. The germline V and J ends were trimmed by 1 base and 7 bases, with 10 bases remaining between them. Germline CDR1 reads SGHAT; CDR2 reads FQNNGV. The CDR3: CASSLGGRSGYTF. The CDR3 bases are TGTGCCAGCAGCTTAGGGGGGCGCTCTGGCTACACCTTC.

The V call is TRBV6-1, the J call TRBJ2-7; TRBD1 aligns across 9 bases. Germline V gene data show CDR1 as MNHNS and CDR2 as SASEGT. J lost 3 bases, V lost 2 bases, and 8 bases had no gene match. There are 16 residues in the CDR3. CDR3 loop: CASSESGTGGFYEQYF. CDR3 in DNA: TGTGCCAGCAGTGAATCCGGTACAGGGGGCTTCTACGAGCAGTACTTC.

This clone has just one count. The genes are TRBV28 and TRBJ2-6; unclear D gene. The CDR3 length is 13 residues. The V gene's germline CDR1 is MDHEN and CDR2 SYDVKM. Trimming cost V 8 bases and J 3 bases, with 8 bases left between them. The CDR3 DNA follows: TGTGCCAGCCGTCCGGGTGGGGCCAACGTCCTGACTTTC. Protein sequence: CASRPGGANVLTF.

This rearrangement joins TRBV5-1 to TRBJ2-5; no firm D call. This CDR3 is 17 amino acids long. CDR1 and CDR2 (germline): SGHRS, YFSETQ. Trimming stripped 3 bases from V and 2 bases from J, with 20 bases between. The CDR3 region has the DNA TGCGCCAGCAGCTGGCCAGGCGCTTCCTCACGGCAAGAGACCCAGTACTTC. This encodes CASSWPGASSRQETQYF. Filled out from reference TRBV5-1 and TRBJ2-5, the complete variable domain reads KAGVTQTPRYLIKTRGQQVTLSCSPISGHRSVSWYQQTPGQGLQFLFEYFSETQRNKGNFPGRFSGRQFSNSRSEMNVSTLELGDSALYLCASSWPGASSRQETQYFGPGTRLLVL.

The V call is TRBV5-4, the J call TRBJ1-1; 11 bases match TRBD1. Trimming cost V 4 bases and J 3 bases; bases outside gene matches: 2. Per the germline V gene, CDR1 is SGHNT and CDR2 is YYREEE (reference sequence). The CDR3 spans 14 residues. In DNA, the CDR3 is TGTGCCAGCAGCAGGGGACAGGGGGACACTGAAGCTTTCTTT. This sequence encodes CASSRGQGDTEAFF.